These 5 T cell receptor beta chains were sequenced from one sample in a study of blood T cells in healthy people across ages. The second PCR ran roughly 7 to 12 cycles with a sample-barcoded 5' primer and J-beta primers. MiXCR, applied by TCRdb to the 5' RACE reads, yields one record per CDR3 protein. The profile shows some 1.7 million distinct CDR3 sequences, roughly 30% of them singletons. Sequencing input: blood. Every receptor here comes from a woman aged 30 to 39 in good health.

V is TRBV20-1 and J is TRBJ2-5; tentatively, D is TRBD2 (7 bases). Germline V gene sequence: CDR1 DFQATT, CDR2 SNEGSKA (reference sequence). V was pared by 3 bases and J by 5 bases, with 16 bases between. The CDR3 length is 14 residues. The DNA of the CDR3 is TGCAGTGCTAGTAGGGGGGGCGACGCGGAGACCCAGTACTTC. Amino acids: CSASRGGDAETQYF.

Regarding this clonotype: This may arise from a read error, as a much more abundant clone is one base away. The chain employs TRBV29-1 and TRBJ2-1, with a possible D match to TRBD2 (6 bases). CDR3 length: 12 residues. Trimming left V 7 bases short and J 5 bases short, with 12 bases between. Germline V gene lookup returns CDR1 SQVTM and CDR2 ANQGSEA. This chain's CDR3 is CSGGTGNNEQFF. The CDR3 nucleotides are TGCAGCGGGGGGACTGGTAACAATGAGCAGTTCTTC.

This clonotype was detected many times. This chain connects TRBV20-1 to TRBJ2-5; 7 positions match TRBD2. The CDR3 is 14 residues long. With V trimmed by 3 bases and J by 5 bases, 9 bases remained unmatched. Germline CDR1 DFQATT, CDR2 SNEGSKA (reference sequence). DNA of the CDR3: TGCAGTGCTAGCTTTTCCGGGGGAGGGGAGACCCAGTACTTC. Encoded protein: CSASFSGGGETQYF.

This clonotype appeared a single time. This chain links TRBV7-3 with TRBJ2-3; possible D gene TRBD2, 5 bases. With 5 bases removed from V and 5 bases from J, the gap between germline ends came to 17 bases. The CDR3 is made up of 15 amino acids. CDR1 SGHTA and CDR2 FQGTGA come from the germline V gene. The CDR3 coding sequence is TGTGCCAGCAGCGGCCAAGGCCTAGCCCAAGATACGCAGTATTTT. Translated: CASSGQGLAQDTQYF.

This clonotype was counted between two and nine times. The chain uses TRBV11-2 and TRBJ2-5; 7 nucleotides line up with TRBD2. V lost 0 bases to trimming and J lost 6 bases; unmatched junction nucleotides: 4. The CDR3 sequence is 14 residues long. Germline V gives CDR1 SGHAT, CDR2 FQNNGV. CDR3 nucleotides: TGTGCCAGCAGCTTAGATTCGGGGGGAAAGACCCAGTACTTC. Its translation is CASSLDSGGKTQYF. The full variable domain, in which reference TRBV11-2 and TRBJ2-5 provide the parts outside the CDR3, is EAGVAQSPRYKIIEKRQSVAFWCNPISGHATLYWYQQILGQGPKLLIQFQNNGVVDDSQLPKDRFSAERLKGVDSTLKIQPAKLEDSAVYLCASSLDSGGKTQYFGPGTRLLVL.